A single sample gave rise to the 26 T cell receptor beta chains below, sequenced in a study of T-cell reconstitution after alpha-beta-depleted transplantation in children. Library preparation (for TCRbeta) was performed with unique molecular identifiers. TCRdb re-derived calls from the PCR reads in MiXCR, one entry per CDR3 protein. The sample has about 610,000 distinct CDR3 sequences, about 11% seen once; the top ten hold roughly 4%. Sample: PBMCs from the stem cell graft donor, taken from the stem cell graft. The receptors stem from a human donor who donated a stem cell graft to a child with acute myeloid leukemia.

This clonotype has a count of ten or more. The genes are TRBV27 and TRBJ1-6; no clear D gene. Trimming left V 6 bases short and J 9 bases short, with 9 bases between. The CDR3 spans 12 residues. Germline-derived CDR1 and CDR2 are MNHEY and SMNVEV (reference sequence). CDR3 bases: TGTGCCAGCAGCTTCCCTCGTTCACCCCTCCACTTT. This gives the protein CASSFPRSPLHF.

The chain joins TRBV9 to TRBJ2-7; D is ambiguous. Trimming stripped 0 bases from V and 5 bases from J, with 12 bases between. Germline V gives CDR1 SGDLS, CDR2 YYNGEE. There are 14 residues in the CDR3. The chain's CDR3 is CASSVGSKAHEQYF. CDR3 bases: TGTGCCAGCAGCGTAGGGTCGAAGGCGCACGAGCAGTACTTC.

In this sample, this clonotype turned up many times. V is TRBV5-1 and J is TRBJ2-1, with D perhaps being TRBD1 or TRBD2 (5 bases each). V lost 1 base and J 7 bases, leaving 18 bases between the germline ends. Germline assignment: CDR1 SGHRS and CDR2 YFSETQ. The CDR3 has 16 amino acids. Written as DNA, the CDR3 is TGCGCCAGCAGCTTGCGAGGGAACGGGGCCAAGAATGAGCAGTTCTTC. As protein: CASSLRGNGAKNEQFF.

The J gene is TRBJ2-5, the V gene TRBV5-1; 9 bases map to TRBD2. Germline V gene data show CDR1 as SGHRS and CDR2 as YFSETQ. J gave up 4 bases and V 3 bases, and 10 bases lay outside the gene matches. This CDR3 is built from 16 residues. CDR3 DNA sequence: TGCGCCAGCAGCTACCGTCCGGGACTAGCAGGAGAGACCCAGTACTTC. Amino acids: CASSYRPGLAGETQYF.

This clonotype was found many times. This chain links TRBV12-3 or TRBV12-4 with TRBJ2-7; no clear D. Deletions cut 6 bases from V and 3 bases from J, with 15 bases between. The CDR3 is 14 amino acids. DNA of the CDR3: TGTGCCAGCAGCCCAGTCACTCCAGGCTACGAGCAGTACTTC. Protein: CASSPVTPGYEQYF.

This clonotype came up many times. The V and J genes are TRBV15 and TRBJ2-7; D uncertain. Trimming left V 0 bases short and J 0 bases short, with 15 bases between. Germline values: CDR1 LNHNV, CDR2 YYDKDF (reference sequence). The CDR3 runs 17 residues. Here the CDR3 reads CATSRDPSGPTSYEQYF. The DNA for the CDR3 is TGTGCCACCAGCAGAGATCCTTCAGGCCCGACCTCCTACGAGCAGTACTTC.

The rearrangement joins TRBV6-1 to TRBJ2-5; 13 bases fit TRBD2. The CDR3 consists of 17 residues. Germline CDR1 reads MNHNS; CDR2 reads SASEGT. Unmatched junction bases numbered 16, after V lost 6 bases and J lost 9 bases. The CDR3: CASRIGMGTSGMASQYF. CDR3 sequence (DNA): TGTGCCAGCAGAATCGGAATGGGGACTAGCGGGATGGCATCCCAGTACTTC.

This clonotype showed up just a few times. J is TRBJ2-5 and V is TRBV6-5; a possible D gene is TRBD2 (6 bases). From germline, CDR1 is MNHEY and CDR2 SVGAGI. V was shortened by 1 base and J by 6 bases, with 12 bases between the two germline ends. The CDR3 has 14 residues. This chain's CDR3 is CASSYYDGGKTQYF. CDR3 sequence (DNA): TGTGCCAGCAGTTACTACGACGGGGGAAAGACCCAGTACTTC.

Worth noting for this clonotype: This sequence may be a read error, since a much larger clone differs from it by one base. The CDR3 sequence: CASSEYTSPADTQYF. The DNA of the CDR3 is TGTGCCAGCAGTGAATACACTAGCCCCGCAGATACGCAGTATTTT. The chain couples TRBV25-1 to TRBJ2-3, with D possibly TRBD2 on 6 matching bases. This CDR3 is built from 15 residues. Trimming stripped 0 bases from V and 4 bases from J, with 11 bases between. Germline CDR1 MGHDK, CDR2 SYGVNS.

The chain recombines TRBV6-2 or TRBV6-3 with TRBJ2-7; the D is unclear. Germline V gene sequence: CDR1 MNHEY, CDR2 SVGEGT. The ends were cut back, 6 bases at V and 2 bases at J, with 8 bases in the middle. This CDR3 spans 12 amino acids. In nucleotides, the CDR3 is TGTGCCAGCAGAGACGGGCCCTACGAGCAGTACTTC. The encoded protein is CASRDGPYEQYF.

V is TRBV30 and J is TRBJ1-2, with D perhaps TRBD1 (5 bases). In germline, CDR1 is GTSNPN, CDR2 SVGIG (reference sequence). The CDR3 contains 12 residues. Trimming stripped 0 bases from V and 8 bases from J, with 10 bases between. CDR3 nucleotide sequence: TGTGCCTGGAGTGTTGATTGGGGGGGCTACACCTTC. Amino acids: CAWSVDWGGYTF.

This clonotype was seen a handful of times. The gene calls are TRBV7-9 and TRBJ2-2, with 7 bases identical to TRBD1. V was clipped by 1 base and J by 5 bases; unmatched bases: 7. Germline V lookup: CDR1 SEHNR, CDR2 FQNEAQ (reference sequence). CDR3 length equals 16 residues. CDR3 nucleotide sequence: TGTGCCAGCAGCTTAGAGAGGGGGCGAAGGACCGGGGAGCTGTTTTTT. Protein: CASSLERGRRTGELFF.

The table lists this clonotype with a few counts. The CDR3 spells CASSPLRDKYNYGYTF. CDR3 coding DNA: TGTGCCAGCAGCCCACTTCGGGACAAATATAACTATGGCTACACCTTC. The chain couples TRBV4-2 to TRBJ1-2; tentatively, D is TRBD1 (6 bases). The V and J ends lost 4 bases and 1 base respectively, with 16 bases between them. From germline, CDR1 is LGHNA and CDR2 YNFKEQ. The length of the CDR3 is 16 residues.

This clonotype has ten or more counts. A read error may produce the germline difference seen at one junction end. The V call is TRBV10-3, the J call TRBJ2-1; D might be TRBD2 (5 bases). The CDR3 consists of 13 residues. CDR1 and CDR2 from the germline V gene are ENHRY and SYGVKD. CDR3 protein: CAISAGGYSEQFF. The CDR3 DNA is TGTGCCATCAGTGCGGGCGGGTACAGTGAGCAGTTCTTC.

This clonotype was counted a few times. The J gene is TRBJ1-5, the V gene TRBV5-1; 7 bases match TRBD1. Trimming cost V 0 bases and J 2 bases; bases outside gene matches: 2. There are 15 residues in the CDR3. The V gene's germline CDR1 is SGHRS and CDR2 YFSETQ. DNA of the CDR3: TGCGCCAGCAGCTTGGATACAGGGGGCAATCAGCCCCAGCATTTT. It specifies CASSLDTGGNQPQHF.

This clonotype occurred a few times. The chain links TRBV7-2 to TRBJ2-4; D may match TRBD1 or TRBD2 (5 bases each). CDR3 length equals 13 residues. The V gene's germline CDR1 is SGHTA and CDR2 FQGNSA. V lost 1 base and J 8 bases, leaving 9 bases between the germline ends. CDR3 region: CASSLDRGDIQYF. In DNA form, the CDR3 reads TGTGCCAGCAGCTTAGACCGAGGGGACATTCAGTACTTC.

The chain carries TRBV7-2 and TRBJ2-1; a possible D gene is TRBD2 (5 bases). CDR3 length equals 12 residues. V shed 5 bases and J shed 7 bases, with 9 bases lying between them. Germline CDR1 reads SGHTA; CDR2 reads FQGNSA. CDR3 DNA: TGTGCCAGCAGCCCACTAGAGAATGAGCAGTTCTTC. Protein sequence: CASSPLENEQFF. Together with reference TRBV7-2 and TRBJ2-1, the CDR3 gives the full variable domain: GAGVSQSPSNKVTEKGKDVELRCDPISGHTALYWYRQSLGQGLEFLIYFQGNSAPDKSGLPSDRFSAERTGGSVSTLTIQRTQQEDSAVYLCASSPLENEQFFGPGTRLTVL.

This clonotype has a count of ten or more. The chain carries TRBV6-2 or TRBV6-3 and TRBJ2-1, with D tentatively TRBD2 (6 bases). Germline CDR1 MNHEY, CDR2 SVGEGT. CDR3 length: 16 amino acids. Between the trimmed V and J ends, which lost 5 bases and 5 bases, there was a span of 19 bases. CDR3 sequence: CASSPGLRSGHNEQFF. In DNA form, the CDR3 reads TGTGCCAGCAGTCCGGGACTCCGGTCCGGGCACAATGAGCAGTTCTTC.

The chain recombines TRBV9 with TRBJ2-1; TRBD2 agrees at 13 bases. The germline CDR1 and CDR2 sequences are SGDLS and YYNGEE. The CDR3 is 16 residues long. The V and J ends lost 4 bases and 6 bases, in that order; junction bases with no gene match: 7. CDR3 region: CASSPHTSGRANEQFF. In DNA form, the CDR3 reads TGTGCCAGCAGCCCACACACTAGCGGGAGGGCCAATGAGCAGTTCTTC.

This clonotype came up many times. V gene TRBV6-1 combines with J gene TRBJ2-5; 10 bases fit TRBD2. The germline V gene encodes CDR1 MNHNS and CDR2 SASEGT. CDR3 length: 15 residues. The trim removed 5 bases at V and 2 bases at J, leaving 5 bases unmatched. CDR3 in amino acids: CASSPISGRQETQYF. CDR3 DNA: TGTGCCAGCAGTCCGATTAGCGGGAGGCAAGAGACCCAGTACTTC.

The V gene is TRBV12-3 or TRBV12-4, the J gene TRBJ1-4; D is perhaps TRBD1 (6 bases). Trimming cost V 8 bases and J 10 bases, with 20 bases left between them. The length of the CDR3 is 14 residues. In DNA, the CDR3 is TGTGCCAGCTTCCCGGGGGCCCCCAGAGGAAAACTGTTTTTT. It yields the protein CASFPGAPRGKLFF.

This clonotype was counted at least ten times. The rearrangement joins TRBV7-2 to TRBJ1-4; no firm D call. The CDR3 sequence is 13 residues long. The germline V gene has CDR1 SGHTA and CDR2 FQGNSA. Trimming took off 6 bases at V and 5 bases at J, with 10 bases between the two ends. As DNA, the CDR3 is TGTGCCAGCAGACCCCGAGGGAATGAAAAACTGTTTTTT. It is translated as CASRPRGNEKLFF.

At least ten counts were recorded for this clonotype. The gene calls are TRBV29-1 and TRBJ2-5; TRBD1 is a possible D gene (6 bases). Germline CDR1 SQVTM, CDR2 ANQGSEA. V lost 5 bases and J lost 5, with 12 bases in between. This CDR3 has 12 amino acids. The CDR3 sequence is CSVQGTTETQYF. CDR3 sequence (DNA): TGCAGCGTTCAGGGGACGACGGAGACCCAGTACTTC.

This clonotype was counted at least ten times. The chain is built from TRBV29-1 and TRBJ2-7; TRBD2 aligns across 12 bases. Losses at the gene ends were 7 bases for V and 6 bases for J; bases not matched to a gene: 10. This CDR3 has 14 amino acids. Per germline, CDR1 SQVTM and CDR2 ANQGSEA. Here the CDR3 reads CSALGLAGGGEQYF. CDR3 bases: TGCAGCGCGTTGGGCCTAGCGGGAGGGGGCGAGCAGTACTTC.

This clonotype was recorded a few times. This chain joins TRBV29-1 and TRBJ2-3; 14 bases agree with TRBD2. From germline, CDR1 is SQVTM and CDR2 ANQGSEA. This CDR3 region has 15 residues. V was pared by 8 bases and J by 3 bases, with 7 bases of the junction left unmatched. This chain's CDR3 is CSLTGTSGRTDTQYF. The CDR3 region has the DNA TGCAGCCTGACCGGGACTAGCGGGAGAACAGATACGCAGTATTTT.

The chain has TRBV30 and TRBJ1-5; D is unresolved. CDR1 GTSNPN and CDR2 SVGIG come from the germline V gene (reference sequence). V lost 5 bases and J 4 bases, leaving 12 bases between the germline ends. The CDR3 has 13 residues. The CDR3 DNA reads TGTGCCTGGGGCTTCGGCAGTAATCAGCCCCAGCATTTT. Translating gives CAWGFGSNQPQHF.